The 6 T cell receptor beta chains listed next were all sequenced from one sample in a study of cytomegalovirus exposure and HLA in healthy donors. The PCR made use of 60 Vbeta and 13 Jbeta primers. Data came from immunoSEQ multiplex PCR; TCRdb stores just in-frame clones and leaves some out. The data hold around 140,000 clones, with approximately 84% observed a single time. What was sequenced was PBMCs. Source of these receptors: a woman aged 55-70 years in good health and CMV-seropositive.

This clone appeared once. The CDR3 DNA is TGTGCCGGCCTACTAGCGGGAGACAGCAATGAGCAGTTCTTC. This codes for CAGLLAGDSNEQFF. The rearrangement links TRBV21-1 to TRBJ2-1; TRBD2 is the table's D call and was not checked against the DNA. TRBV21-1 is deemed a pseudogene. This CDR3 has 14 residues.

The CDR3 sequence is CASSPIQGADTGELFF. The CDR3 DNA reads TGTGCCAGCAGCCCCATACAGGGGGCAGACACCGGGGAGCTGTTTTTT. The chain employs TRBV11-3 and TRBJ2-2, with 9 bases identical to TRBD1. Losses at the gene ends were 5 bases for V and 3 bases for J; bases not matched to a gene: 7. Germline V gene sequence: CDR1 SGHNT, CDR2 YENEEA. The CDR3 spans 16 residues.

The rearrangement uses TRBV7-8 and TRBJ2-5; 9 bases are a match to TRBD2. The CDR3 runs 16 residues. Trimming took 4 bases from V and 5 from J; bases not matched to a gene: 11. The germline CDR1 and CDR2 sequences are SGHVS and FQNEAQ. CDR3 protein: CASSSPGGLAVETQYF. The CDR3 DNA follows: TGTGCCAGCAGCTCACCAGGGGGACTAGCTGTGGAGACCCAGTACTTC.

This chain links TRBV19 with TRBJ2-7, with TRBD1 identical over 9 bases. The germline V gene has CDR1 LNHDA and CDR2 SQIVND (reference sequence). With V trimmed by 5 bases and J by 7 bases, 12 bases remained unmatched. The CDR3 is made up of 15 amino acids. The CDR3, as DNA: TGTGCCAGTAGTTCAGAGGGACAGGGCCCTCGGGAGCAGTACTTC. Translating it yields CASSSEGQGPREQYF.

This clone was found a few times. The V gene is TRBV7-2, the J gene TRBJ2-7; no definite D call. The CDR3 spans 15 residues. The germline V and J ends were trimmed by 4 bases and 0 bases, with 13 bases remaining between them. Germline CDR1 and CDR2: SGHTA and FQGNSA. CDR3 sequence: CASSSIGSGSYEQYF. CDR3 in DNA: TGTGCCAGCAGCTCAATCGGTAGTGGCTCCTACGAGCAGTACTTC.

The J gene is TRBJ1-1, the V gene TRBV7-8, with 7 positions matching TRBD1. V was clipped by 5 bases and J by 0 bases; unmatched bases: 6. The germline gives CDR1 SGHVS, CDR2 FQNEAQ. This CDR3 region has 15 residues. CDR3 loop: CASSPETGLNTEAFF. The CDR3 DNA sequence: TGTGCCAGCAGCCCGGAGACAGGGTTGAACACTGAAGCTTTCTTT. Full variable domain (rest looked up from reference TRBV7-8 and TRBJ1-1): GAGVSQSPRYKVAKRGQDVALRCDPISGHVSLFWYQQALGQGPEFLTYFQNEAQLDKSGLPSDRFFAERPEGSVSTLKIQRTQQEDSAVYLCASSPETGLNTEAFFGQGTRLTVV.